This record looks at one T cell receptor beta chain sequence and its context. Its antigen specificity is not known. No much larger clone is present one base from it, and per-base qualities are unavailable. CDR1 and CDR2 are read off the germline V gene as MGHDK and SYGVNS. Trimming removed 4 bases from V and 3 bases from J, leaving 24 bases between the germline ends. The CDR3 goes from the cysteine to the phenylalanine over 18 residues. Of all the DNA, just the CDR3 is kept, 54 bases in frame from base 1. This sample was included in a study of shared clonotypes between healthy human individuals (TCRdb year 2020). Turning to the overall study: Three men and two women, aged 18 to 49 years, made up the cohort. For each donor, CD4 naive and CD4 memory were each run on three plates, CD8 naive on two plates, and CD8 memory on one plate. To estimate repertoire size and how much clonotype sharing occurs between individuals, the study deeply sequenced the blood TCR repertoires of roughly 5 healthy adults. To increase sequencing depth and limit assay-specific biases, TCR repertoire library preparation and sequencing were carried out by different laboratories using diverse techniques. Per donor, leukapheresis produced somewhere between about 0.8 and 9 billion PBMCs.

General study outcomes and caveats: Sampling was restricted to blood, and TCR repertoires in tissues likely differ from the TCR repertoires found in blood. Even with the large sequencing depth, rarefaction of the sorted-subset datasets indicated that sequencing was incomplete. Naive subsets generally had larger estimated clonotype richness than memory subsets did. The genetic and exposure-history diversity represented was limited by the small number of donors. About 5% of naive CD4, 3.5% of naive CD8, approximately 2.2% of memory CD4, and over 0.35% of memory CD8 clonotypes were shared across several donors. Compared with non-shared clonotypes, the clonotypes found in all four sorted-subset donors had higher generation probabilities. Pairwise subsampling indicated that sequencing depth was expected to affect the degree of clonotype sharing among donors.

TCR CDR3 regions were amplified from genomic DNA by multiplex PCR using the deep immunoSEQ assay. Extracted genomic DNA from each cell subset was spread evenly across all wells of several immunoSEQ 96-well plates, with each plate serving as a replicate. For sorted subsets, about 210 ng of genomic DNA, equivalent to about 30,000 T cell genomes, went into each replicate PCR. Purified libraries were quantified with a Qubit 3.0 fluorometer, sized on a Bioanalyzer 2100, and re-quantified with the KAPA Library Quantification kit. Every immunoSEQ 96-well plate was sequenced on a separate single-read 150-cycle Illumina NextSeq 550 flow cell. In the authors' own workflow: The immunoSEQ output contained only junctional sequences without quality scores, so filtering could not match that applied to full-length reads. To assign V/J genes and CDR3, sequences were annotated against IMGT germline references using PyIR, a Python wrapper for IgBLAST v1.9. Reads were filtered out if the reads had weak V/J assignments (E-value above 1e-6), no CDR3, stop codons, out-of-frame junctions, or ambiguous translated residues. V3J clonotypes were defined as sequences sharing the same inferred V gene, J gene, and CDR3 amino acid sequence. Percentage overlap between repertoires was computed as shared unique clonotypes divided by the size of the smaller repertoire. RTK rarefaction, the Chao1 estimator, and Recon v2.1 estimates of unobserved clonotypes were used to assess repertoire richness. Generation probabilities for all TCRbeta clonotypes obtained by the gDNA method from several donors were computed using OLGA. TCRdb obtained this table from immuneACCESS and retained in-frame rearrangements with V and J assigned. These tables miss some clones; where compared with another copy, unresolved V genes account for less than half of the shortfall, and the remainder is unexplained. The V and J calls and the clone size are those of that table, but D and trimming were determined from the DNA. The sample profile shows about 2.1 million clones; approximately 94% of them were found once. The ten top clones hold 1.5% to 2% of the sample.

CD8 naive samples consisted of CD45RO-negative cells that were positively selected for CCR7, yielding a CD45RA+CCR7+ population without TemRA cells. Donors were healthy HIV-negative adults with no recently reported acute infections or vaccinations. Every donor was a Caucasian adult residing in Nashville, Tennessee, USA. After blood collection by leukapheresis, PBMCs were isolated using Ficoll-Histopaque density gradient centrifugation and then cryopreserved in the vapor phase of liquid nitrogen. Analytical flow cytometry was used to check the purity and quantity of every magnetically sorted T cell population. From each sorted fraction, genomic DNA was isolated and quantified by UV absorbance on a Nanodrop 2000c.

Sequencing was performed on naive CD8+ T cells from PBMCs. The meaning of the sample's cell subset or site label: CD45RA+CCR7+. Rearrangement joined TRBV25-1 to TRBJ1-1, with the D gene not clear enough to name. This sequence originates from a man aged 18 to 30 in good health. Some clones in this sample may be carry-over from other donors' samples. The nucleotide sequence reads TGTGCCAGCAGTGGATTACTAACCTCTCCCCTAGGGTACACTGAAGCTTTCTTT. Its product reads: CASSGLLTSPLGYTEAFF. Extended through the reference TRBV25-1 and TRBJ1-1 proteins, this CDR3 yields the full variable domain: EADIYQTPRYLVIGTGKKITLECSQTMGHDKMYWYQQDPGMELHLIHYSYGVNSTEKGDLSSESTVSRIRTEHFPLTLESARPSHTSQYLCASSGLLTSPLGYTEAFFGQGTRLTVV.